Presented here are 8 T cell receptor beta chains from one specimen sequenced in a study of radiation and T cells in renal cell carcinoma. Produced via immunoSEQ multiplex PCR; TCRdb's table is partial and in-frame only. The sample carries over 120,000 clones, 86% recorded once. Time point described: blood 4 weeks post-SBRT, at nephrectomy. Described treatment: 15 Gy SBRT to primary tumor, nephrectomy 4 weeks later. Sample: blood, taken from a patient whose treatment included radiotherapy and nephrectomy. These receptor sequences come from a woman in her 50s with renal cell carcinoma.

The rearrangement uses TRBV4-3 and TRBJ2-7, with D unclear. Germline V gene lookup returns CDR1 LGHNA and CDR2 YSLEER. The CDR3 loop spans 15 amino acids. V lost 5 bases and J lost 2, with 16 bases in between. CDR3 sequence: CASSKSLMTAYEQYF. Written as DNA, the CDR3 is TGCGCCAGCAGCAAGTCCCTCATGACCGCCTACGAGCAGTACTTC.

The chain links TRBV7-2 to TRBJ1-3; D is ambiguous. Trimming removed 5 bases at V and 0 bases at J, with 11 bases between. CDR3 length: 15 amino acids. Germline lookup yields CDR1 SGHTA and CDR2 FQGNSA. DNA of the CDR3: TGTGCCAGCAGCCTCTTTGGGTCCTCTGGAAACACCATATATTTT. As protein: CASSLFGSSGNTIYF.

The CDR3 sequence is CASSPQGQSYGYTF. The CDR3 DNA reads as TGTGCCAGCAGCCCGCAAGGACAGTCCTATGGCTACACCTTC. This rearrangement joins TRBV7-9 to TRBJ1-2, with D possibly matching TRBD1 (6 bases). Germline CDR1 SEHNR, CDR2 FQNEAQ (reference sequence). This CDR3 is built from 14 residues. V was clipped by 5 bases and J by 4 bases, with 14 bases between them.

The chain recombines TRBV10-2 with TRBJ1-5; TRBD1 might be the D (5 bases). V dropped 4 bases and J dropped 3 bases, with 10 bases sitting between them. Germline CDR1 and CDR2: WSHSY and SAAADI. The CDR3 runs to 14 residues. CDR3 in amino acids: CASSVVGVNQPQHF. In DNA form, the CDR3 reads TGCGCCAGCAGTGTCGTAGGGGTCAATCAGCCCCAGCATTTT.

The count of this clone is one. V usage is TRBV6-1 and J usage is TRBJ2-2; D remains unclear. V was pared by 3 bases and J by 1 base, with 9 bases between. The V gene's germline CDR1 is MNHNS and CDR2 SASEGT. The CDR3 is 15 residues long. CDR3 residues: CASSDNPWNTGELFF. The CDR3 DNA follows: TGTGCCAGCAGTGATAACCCTTGGAACACCGGGGAGCTGTTTTTT.

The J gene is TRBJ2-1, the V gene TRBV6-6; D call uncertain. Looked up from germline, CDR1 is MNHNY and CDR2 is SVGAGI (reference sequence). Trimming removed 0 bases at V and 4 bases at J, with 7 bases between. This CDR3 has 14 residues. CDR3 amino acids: CASSYSRPYNEQFF. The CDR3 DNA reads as TGTGCCAGCAGTTACTCGAGACCATACAATGAGCAGTTCTTC.

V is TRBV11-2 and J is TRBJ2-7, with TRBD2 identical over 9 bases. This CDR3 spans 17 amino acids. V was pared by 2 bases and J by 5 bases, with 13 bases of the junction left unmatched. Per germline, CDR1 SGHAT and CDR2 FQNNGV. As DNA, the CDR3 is TGTGCCAGCAGCTTATTGGGGCTAGGCGGGAGGGAAAACGAGCAGTACTTC. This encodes CASSLLGLGGRENEQYF.

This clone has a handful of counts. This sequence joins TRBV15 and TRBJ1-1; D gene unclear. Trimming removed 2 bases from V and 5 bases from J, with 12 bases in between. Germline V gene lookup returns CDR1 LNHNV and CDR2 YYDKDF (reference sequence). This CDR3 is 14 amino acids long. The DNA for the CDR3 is TGTGCCACCAGCAGAACTGGTAGAGGAACTGAAGCTTTCTTT. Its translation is CATSRTGRGTEAFF. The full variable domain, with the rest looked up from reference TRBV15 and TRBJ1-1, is DAMVIQNPRYQVTQFGKPVTLSCSQTLNHNVMYWYQQKSSQAPKLLFHYYDKDFNNEADTPDNFQSRRPNTSFCFLDIRSPGLGDTAMYLCATSRTGRGTEAFFGQGTRLTVV.